The 6 T cell receptor beta chains below come from one sample, sequenced in a study of OX40 agonist ivuxolimab in advanced cancers. Repertoires were generated with immunoSEQ multiplex PCR, while TCRdb's copy carries only in-frame clones and drops some. The profile shows 99,000 or so clones, roughly 90% of them singletons. Sequencing was performed on CD4+ or CD8+ T cells sorted from blood, taken in a trial of the OX40 agonist ivuxolimab. Receptors were obtained from an adult with an advanced solid tumor such as melanoma, head and neck, liver or kidney cancer.

The chain has TRBV19 and TRBJ1-1, with TRBD1 identical over 9 bases. Trimming removed 3 bases from V and 5 bases from J; junction bases left unmatched: 4. This CDR3 region has 14 residues. Germline CDR1 LNHDA, CDR2 SQIVND (reference sequence). The CDR3 DNA sequence: TGTGCCAGTAGTATTAGGGGACAGGGAACTGAAGCTTTCTTT. The encoded protein is CASSIRGQGTEAFF. Together with reference TRBV19 and TRBJ1-1, the CDR3 gives the full variable domain: DGGITQSPKYLFRKEGQNVTLSCEQNLNHDAMYWYRQDPGQGLRLIYYSQIVNDFQKGDIAEGYSVSREKKESFPLTVTSAQKNPTAFYLCASSIRGQGTEAFFGQGTRLTVV.

The chain carries TRBV7-2 and TRBJ2-2, with D perhaps matching TRBD1 (5 bases). Per germline, CDR1 SGHTA and CDR2 FQGNSA. CDR3 length equals 15 residues. V dropped 5 bases and J dropped 4 bases, with 14 bases sitting between them. The CDR3, as DNA: TGTGCCAGCAGCCCGTCGGCAGGGCCCACCGGGGAGCTGTTTTTT. This encodes CASSPSAGPTGELFF.

This chain links TRBV29-1 with TRBJ1-5, with 9 positions matching TRBD1. Germline assignment: CDR1 SQVTM and CDR2 ANQGSEA. V lost 5 bases to trimming and J lost 1 base; unmatched junction nucleotides: 3. The CDR3 contains 14 residues. In DNA, the CDR3 is TGCAGCGTTCCCGGGACAGGGAGCAATCAGCCCCAGCATTTT. It specifies CSVPGTGSNQPQHF.

The chain couples TRBV27 to TRBJ2-1; 11 nucleotides match TRBD2. Germline loops: CDR1 MNHEY, CDR2 SMNVEV (reference sequence). This CDR3 region has 16 residues. Trimming removed 5 bases from V and 9 bases from J; junction bases left unmatched: 12. The CDR3 sequence: CASSLQPLAGVSEQFF. CDR3 in DNA: TGTGCCAGCAGTCTCCAGCCACTAGCGGGAGTTTCTGAGCAGTTCTTC.

The rearrangement uses TRBV30 and TRBJ2-7; TRBD1 might be the D (5 bases). Germline CDR1 is GTSNPN and CDR2 is SVGIG (reference sequence). The CDR3 is made up of 12 amino acids. The CDR3 nucleotides are TGTAAAGTCGTGGCCCGGACAAAAGAGCAGTACTTC. Its protein is CKVVARTKEQYF.

CDR3 coding DNA: TGCGCCAGCAGCACAGACAGGGGACCATACGAGCAGTACTTC. Translation gives CASSTDRGPYEQYF. The rearrangement uses TRBV5-1 and TRBJ2-7, with 8 bases aligning to TRBD1. This CDR3 contains 14 residues. V lost 4 bases to trimming and J lost 4 bases; unmatched junction nucleotides: 7. Germline values: CDR1 SGHRS, CDR2 YFSETQ.